These 22 T cell receptor beta chains share one sample of origin, sequenced in a study of response to subunit inactivated influenza vaccine. Each CDR3 protein is one row after TCRdb ran MiXCR on the RT-PCR reads. The sample gives roughly 780,000 distinct CDR3 sequences, 18% of which show up once; about a tenth is in the top ten. This specimen consisted of PBMCs from blood, obtained more than 4 days after vaccination. The receptor set was obtained from a man aged 50 or older who received an inactivated influenza vaccine.

This chain joins TRBV6-2 or TRBV6-3 and TRBJ1-5; no definite D call. Germline values: CDR1 MNHEY, CDR2 SVGEGT. The CDR3 is made up of 14 amino acids. Trimming cost V 5 bases and J 11 bases, with 19 bases left between them. CDR3 DNA sequence: TGTGCCAGCAGTGTCAATACTCTCGGGAGGGCCCAGCATTTT. Its protein product is CASSVNTLGRAQHF.

The chain couples TRBV5-6 to TRBJ1-5, with 12 bases matching TRBD1. Germline CDR1 reads SGHDT; CDR2 reads YYEEEE. This CDR3 contains 15 residues. The V and J ends lost 2 bases and 7 bases, in that order; junction bases with no gene match: 4. CDR3 protein: CASSFGTGGRQPQHF. The DNA for the CDR3 is TGTGCCAGCAGCTTTGGGACAGGGGGCCGACAGCCCCAGCATTTT.

The V and J genes are TRBV4-3 and TRBJ1-6; D might be TRBD1 (5 bases). CDR3 length equals 16 residues. V lost 0 bases and J 4 bases, leaving 10 bases between the germline ends. Per germline, CDR1 LGHNA and CDR2 YSLEER. The CDR3 DNA is TGCGCCAGCAGCCAAGATCCGGACACATATAATTCACCCCTCCACTTT. This encodes CASSQDPDTYNSPLHF.

Notes on this clonotype: This may stem from a read error, because a much larger clone lies one nucleotide away. The chain joins TRBV10-3 to TRBJ2-5; D remains ambiguous. The CDR3 has 13 residues. Germline loops: CDR1 ENHRY, CDR2 SYGVKD. This chain's CDR3 is CAIGKEPKETPYF. The CDR3, as DNA: TGTGCCATCGGTAAAGAACCCAAAGAGACCCCGTACTTC.

This clonotype was seen repeatedly, ten times or more. A read error may account for a junction end that differs from germline. The J gene is TRBJ2-7, the V gene TRBV3-1, with TRBD1 matching over 11 bases. CDR1 and CDR2 (germline): LGHDT, YNNKEL (reference sequence). The CDR3 runs 13 residues. CDR3 amino acids: CASSQGTGGEQYF. CDR3 in DNA: TGCGCCAGCAGCCAAGGGACAGGGGGCGAGCAGTACTTC.

This chain connects TRBV18 to TRBJ1-4, with unresolved D. This CDR3 comprises 16 residues. V shed 0 bases and J shed 3 bases, with 11 bases lying between them. Looked up from germline, CDR1 is KGHSH and CDR2 is LQKENI. The CDR3 region has the DNA TGTGCCAGCTCACCACCGCTTTCGGCAGCTAATGAAAAACTGTTTTTT. This sequence encodes CASSPPLSAANEKLFF.

The rearrangement uses TRBV7-2 and TRBJ1-6; D is ambiguous. Germline V CDR1 and CDR2: SGHTA, FQGNSA. CDR3 length equals 16 residues. Trimming shortened V by 1 base and J by 0 bases, and 7 bases separated the two germline ends. CDR3 nucleotides: TGTGCCAGCAGCTTAGAGATGTTCTCCTATAATTCACCCCTCCACTTT. Its protein product is CASSLEMFSYNSPLHF.

The chain employs TRBV7-2 and TRBJ2-5; 7 bases line up with TRBD1. The CDR3 contains 15 residues. V shed 3 bases and J 5 bases; nucleotides not matched to a gene: 9. Germline lookup yields CDR1 SGHTA and CDR2 FQGNSA. DNA for the CDR3: TGTGCCAGCAGCTTTCAGACAGGGTCGAGGGAGACCCAGTACTTC. Protein sequence: CASSFQTGSRETQYF.

This chain joins TRBV28 and TRBJ2-1; 11 positions match TRBD2. Germline CDR1 and CDR2: MDHEN and SYDVKM. V was clipped by 10 bases and J by 5 bases; unmatched bases: 7. The CDR3 contains 14 residues. The CDR3 loop reads CATVTSGADNEQFF. The CDR3 DNA reads TGTGCCACCGTGACTAGCGGGGCCGACAATGAGCAGTTCTTC.

A remark on this clonotype: This may be a read error: a much more frequent sequence differs by one nucleotide. This chain connects TRBV9 to TRBJ2-7; 7 bases are a match to TRBD1. CDR3 length: 13 amino acids. Losses at the gene ends were 5 bases for V and 2 bases for J; bases not matched to a gene: 4. Germline values: CDR1 SGDLS, CDR2 YYNGEE. CDR3 nucleotides: TGTGCCAGCAGTCGGGACAGCCCCTACGAGCAGTACTTC. This sequence encodes CASSRDSPYEQYF.

A few counts support this clonotype. The rearrangement joins TRBV20-1 to TRBJ1-1, with D perhaps TRBD1 (5 bases). The germline CDR1 and CDR2 sequences are DFQATT and SNEGSKA (reference sequence). The CDR3 consists of 14 residues. The V end was cut by 1 base, the J end by 1 base, with 10 bases between. The DNA of the CDR3 is TGCAGTGCTAGAGTTCAGGGTGCGAACACTGAAGCTTTCTTT. It specifies CSARVQGANTEAFF.

In DNA form, the CDR3 reads TGCAGTGCTAGAGACAGGGCGACCTACGAGCAGTACTTC. Residues: CSARDRATYEQYF. J is TRBJ2-7 and V is TRBV20-1, with D possibly matching TRBD1 (5 bases). Germline-derived CDR1 and CDR2 are DFQATT and SNEGSKA (reference sequence). This CDR3 contains 13 residues. V lost 0 bases and J 2 bases, leaving 8 bases between the germline ends.

This clonotype appeared many times. The chain recombines TRBV7-8 with TRBJ2-7; either TRBD1 or TRBD2 may fit D (6 bases each). Looked up from germline, CDR1 is SGHVS and CDR2 is FQNEAQ. The CDR3 contains 12 residues. The ends were cut back, 8 bases at V and 1 base at J, with 9 bases in the middle. The CDR3 sequence is CASGGTSYEQYF. CDR3 coding DNA: TGTGCCAGCGGGGGGACATCCTACGAGCAGTACTTC.

A few counts support this clonotype. This chain uses TRBV4-3 with TRBJ2-3; TRBD2 matches at 8 bases. Per the germline V gene, CDR1 is LGHNA and CDR2 is YSLEER. There are 16 residues in the CDR3. V shed 1 base, J shed 6 bases, and the junction held 9 bases outside the gene matches. CDR3 sequence reads: CASSQAAAGATDTQYF. The CDR3 DNA follows: TGCGCCAGCAGCCAAGCTGCAGCGGGGGCTACGGATACGCAGTATTTT.

This clonotype occurred a few times. This chain joins TRBV20-1 and TRBJ1-4; 11 positions match TRBD1. The germline V gene encodes CDR1 DFQATT and CDR2 SNEGSKA (reference sequence). J lost 7 bases, V lost 5 bases, and 6 bases had no gene match. This CDR3 region has 14 residues. CDR3 nucleotides: TGCAGTGCTGTATGGACAGGGGGCGTTGAAAAACTGTTTTTT. Its protein product is CSAVWTGGVEKLFF.

This clonotype was seen repeatedly, ten times or more. This sequence joins TRBV4-2 and TRBJ2-2; 9 nucleotides line up with TRBD2. The trim removed 1 base at V and 5 bases at J, leaving 8 bases unmatched. The CDR3 totals 17 residues. The germline V gene has CDR1 LGHNA and CDR2 YNFKEQ. CDR3 sequence: CASSQGMAGGQTGELFF. For the CDR3, the DNA is TGTGCCAGCAGCCAAGGAATGGCGGGGGGGCAGACCGGGGAGCTGTTTTTT.

Ten or more counts support this clonotype. The rearrangement joins TRBV6-2 or TRBV6-3 to TRBJ1-2; D is perhaps TRBD1 (5 bases). The CDR3 contains 13 residues. V lost 7 bases to trimming and J lost 8 bases, with 17 bases between them. Germline-derived CDR1 and CDR2 are MNHEY and SVGEGT. CDR3 sequence (DNA): TGTGCCAGCAACCTCTCTGGACACCAAGGCTACACCTTC. It specifies CASNLSGHQGYTF.

This clonotype has just a few counts. The chain carries TRBV5-1 and TRBJ2-1; possible D gene TRBD1, 6 bases. The length of the CDR3 is 16 residues. The germline gives CDR1 SGHRS, CDR2 YFSETQ. V was trimmed by 0 bases and J by 5 bases, leaving 15 bases between them. The CDR3 DNA is TGCGCCAGCAGCTTGGGAGTGGACTCAGGGGACAATGAGCAGTTCTTC. The encoded protein is CASSLGVDSGDNEQFF.

This clonotype came up many times. This chain uses TRBV29-1 with TRBJ2-1; TRBD2 is a possible D gene (5 bases). CDR1 and CDR2 (germline): SQVTM, ANQGSEA. CDR3 size: 12 residues. Trimming took 5 bases from V and 2 from J, leaving 7 bases between them. The CDR3 is CSVRETYNEQFF. The CDR3, as DNA: TGCAGCGTTAGGGAGACCTACAATGAGCAGTTCTTC.

This clonotype was detected only a few times. J is TRBJ1-5 and V is TRBV7-2; TRBD1 aligns across 7 bases. Germline V gene data show CDR1 as SGHTA and CDR2 as FQGNSA. This CDR3 has 17 residues. Unmatched junction bases numbered 6, after V lost 1 base and J lost 0 bases. CDR3 sequence (DNA): TGTGCCAGCAGCTTAGGACAGGGATACTATAGCAATCAGCCCCAGCATTTT. Residues: CASSLGQGYYSNQPQHF.

This clonotype was detected a few times. The V call is TRBV5-1, the J call TRBJ2-1; D not resolved. The CDR3 length is 14 residues. The germline CDR1 and CDR2 sequences are SGHRS and YFSETQ. The V gene lost 4 bases and the J gene lost 6 bases, with 14 bases spanning the gap. The CDR3 DNA reads as TGCGCCAGCAGCCCCGGCCCCCTGACCAATGAGCAGTTCTTC. The encoded protein is CASSPGPLTNEQFF. The variable domain in full, completed from reference TRBV5-1 and TRBJ2-1, reads KAGVTQTPRYLIKTRGQQVTLSCSPISGHRSVSWYQQTPGQGLQFLFEYFSETQRNKGNFPGRFSGRQFSNSRSEMNVSTLELGDSALYLCASSPGPLTNEQFFGPGTRLTVL.

J is TRBJ2-7 and V is TRBV12-3 or TRBV12-4; 10 positions agree with TRBD1. V lost 7 bases, J lost 2 bases, and 5 bases stayed unmatched. CDR3 size: 14 residues. DNA of the CDR3: TGTGCCAGCACTAGACAGGGGGCAACCTACGAGCAGTACTTC. Its protein is CASTRQGATYEQYF.